The clone carrying this T cell receptor beta chain was counted only a few times. Its antigen is currently unknown. V was clipped by 1 base and J by 5 bases, with 9 bases between them. The CDR3 runs to 14 residues. Germline CDR1 is MGHRA and CDR2 is YSYEKL. For the second PCR, which ran for about 7 to 11 cycles, a sample-barcoded 5' primer and a J-beta primer mix were used. Using its own MiXCR run on the 5' RACE reads, TCRdb lists one record per CDR3 protein. The table lists almost 800,000 distinct CDR3 sequences, 58% of them singletons. The record originates from a study of blood T cells in healthy people across ages. Study observations and caveats: As age increased, TCR beta diversity per million T cells fell in a roughly linear fashion.

The chain uses TRBV4-1 and TRBJ2-1, with D perhaps TRBD1 (5 bases). The sequenced sample consisted of blood. The TCR was taken from a man younger than 45 in good health. In DNA form, the CDR3 reads TGCGCCAGCAGCCAAGTCACCAGGGACAATGAGCAGTTCTTC. Amino acid sequence: CASSQVTRDNEQFF.